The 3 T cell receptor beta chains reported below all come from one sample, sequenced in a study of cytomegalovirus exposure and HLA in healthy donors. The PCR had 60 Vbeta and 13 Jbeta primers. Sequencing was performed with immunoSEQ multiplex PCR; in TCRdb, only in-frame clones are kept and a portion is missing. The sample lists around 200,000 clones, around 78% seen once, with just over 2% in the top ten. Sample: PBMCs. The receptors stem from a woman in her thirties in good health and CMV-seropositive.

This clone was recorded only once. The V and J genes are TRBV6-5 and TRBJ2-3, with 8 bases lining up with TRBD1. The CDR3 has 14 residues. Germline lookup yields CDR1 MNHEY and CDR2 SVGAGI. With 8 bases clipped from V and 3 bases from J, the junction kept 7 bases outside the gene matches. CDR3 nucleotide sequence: TGTGCCAGCGGCAGACAGGGGACGACAGATACGCAGTATTTT. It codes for CASGRQGTTDTQYF.

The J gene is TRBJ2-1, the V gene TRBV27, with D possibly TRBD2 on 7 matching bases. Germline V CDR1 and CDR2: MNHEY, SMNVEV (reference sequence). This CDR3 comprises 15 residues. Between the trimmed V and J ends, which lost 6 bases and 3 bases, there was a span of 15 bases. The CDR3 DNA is TGTGCCAGCAGGGGGGGCGGGAGCCTCTACAATGAGCAGTTCTTC. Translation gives CASRGGGSLYNEQFF.

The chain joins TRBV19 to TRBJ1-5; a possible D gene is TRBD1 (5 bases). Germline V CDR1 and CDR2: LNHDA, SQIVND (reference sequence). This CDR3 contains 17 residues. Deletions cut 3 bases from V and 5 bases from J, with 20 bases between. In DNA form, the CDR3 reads TGTGCCAGTAGTATCCGAGGGTTCCCGGGGGAATATCAGCCCCAGCATTTT. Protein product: CASSIRGFPGEYQPQHF. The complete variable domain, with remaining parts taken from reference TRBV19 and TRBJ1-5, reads DGGITQSPKYLFRKEGQNVTLSCEQNLNHDAMYWYRQDPGQGLRLIYYSQIVNDFQKGDIAEGYSVSREKKESFPLTVTSAQKNPTAFYLCASSIRGFPGEYQPQHFGDGTRLSIL.